The 8 T cell receptor beta chains given below trace back to one sample, sequenced in a study of radiotherapy plus CTLA-4 blockade in lung cancer. TCRdb's copy holds only in-frame clones and misses some; the assay was immunoSEQ multiplex PCR. The data contain roughly 54,000 clones, 70% to 90% of them seen just once; the ten biggest clones take up 4.8%. The material was peripheral blood, obtained from a patient treated with radiotherapy plus ipilimumab. The receptors derive from a human donor with non-small cell lung cancer whose response to radiotherapy plus ipilimumab could not be evaluated.

This chain links TRBV11-1 with TRBJ2-2; D is possibly TRBD2 (5 bases). The CDR3 contains 14 residues. Trimming removed 4 bases from V and 6 bases from J, with 12 bases in between. Germline V CDR1 and CDR2: SGHAT, FQDESV (reference sequence). The chain's CDR3 is CASSYGVGAGELFF. The CDR3 nucleotides are TGTGCCAGCAGCTACGGGGTCGGGGCCGGGGAGCTGTTTTTT.

The CDR3 region has the DNA TGTGCCAGAAGCCGGGGGGTGGGACAGGGGGCCCACGAGCAGTACTTC. Its protein product is CARSRGVGQGAHEQYF. The chain is built from TRBV5-3 and TRBJ2-7; 12 nucleotides match TRBD1. TRBV5-3 is an open reading frame, and its role is uncertain. The CDR3 length is 16 residues. Germline trimming cut 4 bases from V and 5 bases from J; bases unmatched to any gene: 10.

V and J are TRBV11-3 and TRBJ2-1; possibly TRBD2 for D (6 bases). Germline CDR1 SGHNT, CDR2 YENEEA. The V end lost 8 bases, the J end lost 4 bases, and 18 bases lay between the germline ends. This CDR3 has 15 residues. The CDR3 is CASGMRGGTYNEQFF. Written as DNA, the CDR3 is TGTGCCAGCGGGATGCGGGGCGGGACTTACAATGAGCAGTTCTTC.

The chain links TRBV5-1 to TRBJ2-5, with TRBD1 as a possible D gene (6 bases). CDR3 length: 17 residues. CDR1 and CDR2 from the germline V gene are SGHRS and YFSETQ. The V and J ends lost 0 bases and 2 bases respectively, with 17 bases between them. The CDR3 reads CASSLGLNRATQETQYF. The CDR3 region has the DNA TGCGCCAGCAGCTTGGGACTAAACAGGGCAACACAAGAGACCCAGTACTTC.

The V gene is TRBV9, the J gene TRBJ2-1, with 13 bases identical to TRBD2. CDR1 and CDR2 (germline): SGDLS, YYNGEE. The CDR3 contains 15 residues. Trimming removed 4 bases from V and 6 bases from J; junction bases left unmatched: 4. The CDR3 loop reads CASSQGLAGANEQFF. As DNA, the CDR3 is TGTGCCAGCAGCCAAGGACTAGCGGGAGCCAATGAGCAGTTCTTC.

By share of the sample, this clone is large. The chain employs TRBV4-1 and TRBJ2-1, with D tentatively TRBD2 (6 bases). The CDR3 contains 16 residues. V was clipped by 0 bases and J by 7 bases, with 16 bases between them. Germline lookup yields CDR1 MGHRA and CDR2 YSYEKL. As DNA, the CDR3 is TGCGCCAGCAGCCAAGAAGAACTAGCCCGTACAAATGAGCAGTTCTTC. Its translation is CASSQEELARTNEQFF.

The chain couples TRBV28 to TRBJ2-3; 7 bases are shared with TRBD2. V shed 3 bases, J shed 5 bases, and the junction held 5 bases outside the gene matches. The CDR3 extends over 14 amino acids. Germline V gene sequence: CDR1 MDHEN, CDR2 SYDVKM. For the CDR3, the DNA is TGTGCCAGCAGTTTCGACGGGAGGATAGATACGCAGTATTTT. This codes for CASSFDGRIDTQYF.

The gene calls are TRBV4-1 and TRBJ2-1; possibly TRBD2 for D (6 bases). Germline V lookup: CDR1 MGHRA, CDR2 YSYEKL. This CDR3 is 17 amino acids long. V was clipped by 1 base and J by 2 bases, with 15 bases between them. CDR3 loop: CASSQALGGETYNEQFF. The CDR3 coding sequence is TGCGCCAGCAGCCAAGCCCTCGGGGGAGAAACCTACAATGAGCAGTTCTTC.